This TCR beta chain derives from a study of blood T cell repertoires in COVID-19. Study in general: PBMCs, B-cell-depleted T cells, or T cells were the source of the cDNA or gDNA that made up the material.

With 4 bases clipped from V and 5 bases from J, the junction kept 9 bases outside the gene matches. The CDR3 has 15 amino acids. CDR1 LNHDA and CDR2 SQIVND come from the germline V gene (reference sequence). Clones were sequenced by immunoSEQ multiplex PCR, and TCRdb holds only the in-frame ones, with some missing. The table shows 160,000 or so clones, with 82% occurring only once. The genes are TRBV19 and TRBJ1-2, with 8 bases lining up with TRBD1. The sequence was obtained from a man between 60 and 70 years old who had recovered from COVID-19. The sequenced sample consisted of PBMCs or T cells enriched from blood (not recorded which). The CDR3 DNA reads TGTGCCAGTAGTAGTATATGGGACAGGACTTATGGCTACACCTTC. Residues: CASSSIWDRTYGYTF.